This is a list of T cell receptor beta chains from one sample in a study of shared clonotypes between healthy human individuals. Data came from immunoSEQ multiplex PCR; TCRdb stores just in-frame clones and leaves some out. There are around 2.3 million clones in the sample; approximately 94% occur only once, and around 0.13% lies in the top ten. The source material was naive CD4+ T cells sorted from blood. Receptors were obtained from a man aged 18 to 35 in good health. The CDR3 runs from the conserved cysteine through the conserved F or W. The D gene is left open where the match is weak. Only some rows state a clone size, as once, few, many or a class for expanded clones.

V gene: TRBV4-2; D gene: TRBD2; clone size: NA; J gene: TRBJ2-1; CDR3 protein: CASSHSGGQSSYNEQFF; CDR3 DNA: TGTGCCAGCAGCCACTCGGGAGGACAAAGCTCCTACAATGAGCAGTTCTTC
V gene: TRBV10-3; D gene: NA; clone size: NA; J gene: TRBJ2-1; CDR3 protein: CAISETLDSYNEQFF; CDR3 DNA: TGTGCCATCAGTGAGACCTTAGACTCCTACAATGAGCAGTTCTTC
V gene: TRBV2; D gene: NA; clone size: once; J gene: TRBJ1-4; CDR3 protein: CASSLAAATNEKLFF; CDR3 DNA: TGTGCCAGCAGTCTGGCGGCTGCAACTAATGAAAAACTGTTTTTT
V gene: TRBV5-6; D gene: NA; clone size: NA; J gene: TRBJ2-1; CDR3 protein: CASSLGPSSYNEQFF; CDR3 DNA: TGTGCCAGCAGCTTGGGTCCGAGCTCCTACAATGAGCAGTTCTTC
V gene: TRBV7-9; D gene: NA; clone size: NA; J gene: TRBJ2-2; CDR3 protein: CASNSNTGELFF; CDR3 DNA: TGTGCCAGCAATTCGAACACCGGGGAGCTGTTTTTT
V gene: TRBV13; D gene: TRBD1; clone size: NA; J gene: TRBJ1-4; CDR3 protein: CASSFRQGTNEKLFF; CDR3 DNA: TGTGCCAGCAGCTTTCGACAGGGAACTAATGAAAAACTGTTTTTT
V gene: TRBV19; D gene: NA; clone size: NA; J gene: TRBJ2-1; CDR3 protein: CASSPIQVWGSYNEQFF; CDR3 DNA: TGTGCCAGTAGTCCGATTCAAGTTTGGGGATCCTACAATGAGCAGTTCTTC
V gene: TRBV6-1; D gene: NA; clone size: NA; J gene: TRBJ1-5; CDR3 protein: CASSEAIGRQPQHF; CDR3 DNA: TGTGCCAGCAGTGAAGCGATAGGGAGGCAGCCCCAGCATTTT
V gene: TRBV18; D gene: TRBD1; clone size: NA; J gene: TRBJ1-1; CDR3 protein: CASSPQTGLRAEAFF; CDR3 DNA: TGTGCCAGCTCTCCCCAGACAGGGCTGAGGGCTGAAGCTTTCTTT
V gene: TRBV19; D gene: NA; clone size: NA; J gene: TRBJ2-6; CDR3 protein: CASSKTALSSGANVLTF; CDR3 DNA: TGTGCCAGTAGTAAGACAGCCCTAAGCTCTGGGGCCAACGTCCTGACTTTC
V gene: TRBV28; D gene: NA; clone size: NA; J gene: TRBJ2-4; CDR3 protein: CASTEKNIQYF; CDR3 DNA: TGTGCCAGCACCGAAAAAAACATTCAGTACTTC
V gene: TRBV7-2; D gene: NA; clone size: NA; J gene: TRBJ1-1; CDR3 protein: CASSTYREKAFF; CDR3 DNA: TGTGCCAGCAGCACGTACAGGGAGAAAGCTTTCTTT
V gene: TRBV19; D gene: TRBD2; clone size: NA; J gene: TRBJ2-3; CDR3 protein: CASHNSGIDTQYF; CDR3 DNA: TGTGCCAGTCATAATAGCGGGATCGATACGCAGTATTTT
V gene: TRBV18; D gene: NA; clone size: NA; J gene: TRBJ1-4; CDR3 protein: CASSPRGATNEKLFF; CDR3 DNA: TGTGCCAGCTCACCACGGGGAGCAACTAATGAAAAACTGTTTTTT
V gene: TRBV5-6; D gene: TRBD1; clone size: NA; J gene: TRBJ2-7; CDR3 protein: CASSLGAGQAGQYF; CDR3 DNA: TGTGCCAGCAGCTTGGGTGCCGGACAGGCGGGGCAGTACTTC
V gene: TRBV2; D gene: TRBD1; clone size: NA; J gene: TRBJ1-1; CDR3 protein: CASSELGQGMAEAFF; CDR3 DNA: TGTGCCAGCAGTGAATTGGGACAGGGGATGGCTGAAGCTTTCTTT
V gene: TRBV7-9; D gene: NA; clone size: NA; J gene: TRBJ1-2; CDR3 protein: CASSVSSGTYYGYTF; CDR3 DNA: TGTGCCAGCAGCGTTTCGTCCGGGACCTACTATGGCTACACCTTC
V gene: TRBV5-1; D gene: TRBD2; clone size: NA; J gene: TRBJ2-3; CDR3 protein: CASLAGGPTDTQYF; CDR3 DNA: TGCGCCAGTCTAGCGGGGGGGCCTACAGATACGCAGTATTTT
V gene: TRBV19; D gene: NA; clone size: NA; J gene: TRBJ2-7; CDR3 protein: CASSIGRGYEQYF; CDR3 DNA: TGTGCCAGTAGTATCGGCAGGGGATACGAGCAGTACTTC
V gene: TRBV7-2; D gene: TRBD2; clone size: NA; J gene: TRBJ2-3; CDR3 protein: CASSNGQRGATDTQYF; CDR3 DNA: TGTGCCAGCAGCAACGGACAGCGGGGGGCCACAGATACGCAGTATTTT
V gene: TRBV6-5; D gene: NA; clone size: NA; J gene: TRBJ1-2; CDR3 protein: CASSYSKGYTF; CDR3 DNA: TGTGCCAGCAGTTACTCAAAAGGCTACACCTTC
V gene: TRBV5-1; D gene: TRBD2; clone size: NA; J gene: TRBJ2-1; CDR3 protein: CATRTSGTYNEQFF; CDR3 DNA: TGCGCCACCAGGACTAGCGGGACGTACAATGAGCAGTTCTTC
V gene: TRBV11-2; D gene: TRBD2; clone size: NA; J gene: TRBJ2-2; CDR3 protein: CASSFTGGTNRHGELFF; CDR3 DNA: TGTGCCAGCAGCTTCACGGGGGGGACTAACCGACACGGGGAGCTGTTTTTT
V gene: TRBV4-1; D gene: NA; clone size: NA; J gene: TRBJ2-7; CDR3 protein: CASSQESLAGSSSYEQYF; CDR3 DNA: TGCGCCAGCAGCCAAGAAAGTTTGGCAGGGTCTTCGTCCTACGAGCAGTACTTC
V gene: TRBV30; D gene: NA; clone size: NA; J gene: TRBJ1-2; CDR3 protein: CAWSLGQSYGYTF; CDR3 DNA: TGTGCCTGGAGTCTAGGTCAAAGCTATGGCTACACCTTC
V gene: TRBV11-2; D gene: NA; clone size: NA; J gene: TRBJ2-5; CDR3 protein: CASSLGRDGTQYF; CDR3 DNA: TGTGCCAGCAGCTTAGGCAGGGATGGGACCCAGTACTTC
V gene: TRBV6-5; D gene: TRBD2; clone size: NA; J gene: TRBJ2-1; CDR3 protein: CASSYLGLAGYNEQFF; CDR3 DNA: TGTGCCAGCAGTTACCTGGGACTAGCGGGATACAATGAGCAGTTCTTC
V gene: TRBV28; D gene: TRBD1; clone size: NA; J gene: TRBJ2-7; CDR3 protein: CASLRDSTYEQYF; CDR3 DNA: TGTGCCAGCCTCCGGGACAGCACCTACGAGCAGTACTTC